Included here is one TCR beta chain sequence, with context. Its antigen remains unidentified. The isolated RNA, all of it, was reverse transcribed, so expressed TCRB transcripts were what got sequenced. The repertoire was sequenced with immunoSEQ multiplex PCR; TCRdb's copy has only in-frame clones and lacks some. The top ten hold approximately 0.086% of the sample, which has around 240,000 clones, roughly 16% seen once. These data originate in a study of beta chain features in type 1 diabetes. The CDR3 runs to 13 residues. Trimming removed 3 bases at V and 6 bases at J, with 10 bases between. Germline V gene lookup returns CDR1 SGHVS and CDR2 FQNEAQ. Study-level results: Type 1 diabetes patients had moderately but significantly shorter TCRB CDR3s in all four CD4+ subsets.

The chain links TRBV7-8 to TRBJ2-3, with unresolved D. The TCR comes from a man aged 25-45 years with type 1 diabetes. Input material: naive CD4+ T cells from blood. The CDR3 loop reads CASSFSPGDTQYF. Written as DNA, the CDR3 is TGTGCCAGCAGCTTCTCCCCTGGGGATACGCAGTATTTT.